Here is one TCR beta chain with its context. Antigen: not known. This entry is derived from a study of blood T cells in healthy people across ages. Notes on the study in general: The study found TCR beta diversity correlated strongly with naive T cell percentage. There was no known CMV status for donors, so expanded clonotype changes were possibly confounded.

Primers used in a second PCR of roughly 6 to 11 cycles were a sample-barcoded 5' primer and a J-beta primer mix. TCRdb analysed the 5' RACE reads with MiXCR anew, one entry per CDR3 protein. In the table there are 1.4 million or so distinct CDR3 sequences, about 45% of which are singletons. Looked up from germline, CDR1 is MNHEY and CDR2 is SMNVEV (reference sequence). Deletions cut 6 bases from V and 6 bases from J, with 15 bases between. This CDR3 is built from 13 residues. The source material was blood. The TCR sequence derives from a woman under 30 in good health. V is TRBV27 and J is TRBJ2-7; no clear D. The CDR3 coding sequence is TGTGCCAGCAGCCGCCCCCTAGGATCCGAGCAGTACTTC. Translating gives CASSRPLGSEQYF.